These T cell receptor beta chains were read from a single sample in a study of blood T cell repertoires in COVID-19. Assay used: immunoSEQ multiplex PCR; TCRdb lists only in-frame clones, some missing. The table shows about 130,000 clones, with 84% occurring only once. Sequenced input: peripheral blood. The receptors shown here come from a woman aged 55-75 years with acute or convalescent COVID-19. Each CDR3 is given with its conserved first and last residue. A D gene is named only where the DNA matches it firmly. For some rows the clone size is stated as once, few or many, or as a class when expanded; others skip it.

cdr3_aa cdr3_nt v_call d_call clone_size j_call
CASSLGPPREPQHF TGTGCCAGCAGCTTAGGGCCCCCACGGGAGCCCCAGCATTTT TRBV7-9 . . TRBJ1-5
CASSPPGQSNSPLHF TGTGCCAGCTCACCACCGGGACAGAGTAATTCACCCCTCCACTTT TRBV18 TRBD1 . TRBJ1-6
CASSLLEFTEAFF TGTGCCAGCAGCTTATTAGAATTTACTGAAGCTTTCTTT TRBV7-8 . . TRBJ1-1
CASSRVIGNTIYF TGTGCCAGCAGCCGTGTAATTGGAAACACCATATATTTT TRBV27 . . TRBJ1-3
CASSQRQFGGELFF TGTGCCAGCAGCCAACGACAGTTTGGCGGGGAGCTGTTTTTT TRBV14 . few TRBJ2-2
CAWSGGSNQPQHF TGTGCCTGGAGTGGAGGTAGCAATCAGCCCCAGCATTTT TRBV30 . . TRBJ1-5
CATSDISGGTGELFF TGTGCCACCAGTGATATTTCAGGGGGGACCGGGGAGCTGTTTTTT TRBV24-1 . . TRBJ2-2
CASSPGQDNSPLHF TGTGCCAGCAGCCCTGGGCAGGATAATTCACCCCTCCACTTT TRBV7-9 . . TRBJ1-6
CATSRGGKVTQYF TGTGCCACCAGCAGAGGCGGGAAGGTGACCCAGTACTTC TRBV15 . . TRBJ2-5
CASSSGNTIYF TGTGCCAGCAGCTCAGGAAACACCATATATTTT TRBV7-8 . . TRBJ1-3
CATSDEQGWSGNEQFF TGTGCCACCAGTGATGAACAGGGGTGGAGTGGGAATGAGCAGTTCTTC TRBV24-1 TRBD1 few TRBJ2-1
CASSQLTRQFTGELFF TGTGCCAGCAGCCAACTCACCCGACAGTTCACCGGGGAGCTGTTTTTT TRBV3-1/TRBV3-2 . . TRBJ2-2
CASSPVAVTTEAFF TGTGCCAGCAGCCCCGTCGCGGTGACCACTGAAGCTTTCTTT TRBV5-4 . . TRBJ1-1
CASSLEGQGDGYTF TGCGCCAGCAGCTTAGAGGGACAGGGTGATGGCTACACCTTC TRBV5-1 TRBD1 . TRBJ1-2
CASGGAGGTDTQYF TGTGCCAGTGGCGGGGCAGGAGGAACAGATACGCAGTATTTT TRBV19 . . TRBJ2-3
CASSTITRVAEAFF TGTGCCAGCAGCACGATTACCAGGGTCGCTGAAGCTTTCTTT TRBV27 . . TRBJ1-1
CASSLDSGGWYEQYF TGTGCCAGCAGCTTAGATAGCGGGGGGTGGTACGAGCAGTACTTC TRBV7-9 TRBD2 . TRBJ2-7
CASSVGQRHSPLHF TGTGCCAGTAGTGTGGGCCAGCGGCATTCACCCCTCCACTTT TRBV19 . . TRBJ1-6
CASSQRQDNYGYTF TGTGCCAGCAGCCAACGACAGGATAACTATGGCTACACCTTC TRBV3-1/TRBV3-2 . . TRBJ1-2
CASSETLANTGELFF TGTGCCAGCAGCGAAACCCTAGCGAACACCGGGGAGCTGTTTTTT TRBV25-1 . . TRBJ2-2
CASSQARGRGETQYF TGCGCCAGCAGCCAAGCCAGGGGGCGGGGAGAGACCCAGTACTTC TRBV4-1 TRBD1 . TRBJ2-5
CASSFTGVSYNEQFF TGTGCCAGTAGTTTCACAGGAGTTTCCTACAATGAGCAGTTCTTC TRBV19 . . TRBJ2-1
CASSRANNGVQYF TGTGCCAGCAGTCGAGCAAACAACGGGGTACAGTACTTC TRBV5-4 . . TRBJ2-4
CASSQDTAGVNSPLHF TGTGCCAGCAGCCAAGATACCGCAGGGGTCAATTCACCCCTCCACTTT TRBV3-1/TRBV3-2 . few TRBJ1-6
CAISASGSYGYTF TGTGCCATCAGTGCCTCAGGGTCTTATGGCTACACCTTC TRBV10-3 . . TRBJ1-2
CASSSPDRGDYEQYF TGTGCCAGCAGCTCACCCGACAGGGGGGACTACGAGCAGTACTTC TRBV7-9 TRBD1 . TRBJ2-7
CSVALRRDGYTF TGCAGCGTTGCCCTGCGTCGGGATGGCTACACCTTC TRBV29-1 . . TRBJ1-2
CASSIRDREGYTF TGTGCCAGCAGTATCCGGGACAGAGAGGGCTACACCTTC TRBV2 TRBD1 . TRBJ1-2
CASSLTLQQGGNQPQHF TGTGCCAGCAGCCTAACGCTCCAACAGGGGGGCAATCAGCCCCAGCATTTT TRBV7-3 TRBD1 . TRBJ1-5
CATASEGTSTDTQYF TGTGCCACCGCGTCCGAGGGAACTAGCACAGATACGCAGTATTTT TRBV24-1 . . TRBJ2-3